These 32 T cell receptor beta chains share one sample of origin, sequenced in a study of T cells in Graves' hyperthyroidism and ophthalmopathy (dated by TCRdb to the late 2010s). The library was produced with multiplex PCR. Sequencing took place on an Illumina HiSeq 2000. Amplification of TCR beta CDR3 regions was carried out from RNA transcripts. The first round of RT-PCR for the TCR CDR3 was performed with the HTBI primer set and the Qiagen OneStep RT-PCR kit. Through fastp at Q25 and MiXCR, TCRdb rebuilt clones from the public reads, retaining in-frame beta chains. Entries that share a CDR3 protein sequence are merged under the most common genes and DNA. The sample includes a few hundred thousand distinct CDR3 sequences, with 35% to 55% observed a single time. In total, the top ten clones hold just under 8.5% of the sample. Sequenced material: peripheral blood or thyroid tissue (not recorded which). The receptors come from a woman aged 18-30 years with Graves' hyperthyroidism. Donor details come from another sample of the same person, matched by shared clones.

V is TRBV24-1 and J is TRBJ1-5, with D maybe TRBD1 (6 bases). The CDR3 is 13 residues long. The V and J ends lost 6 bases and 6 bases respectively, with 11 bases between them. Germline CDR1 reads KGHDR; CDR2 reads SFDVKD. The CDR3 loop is CATSRDKPQPQHF. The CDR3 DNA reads TGTGCCACCAGTCGGGACAAACCTCAGCCCCAGCATTTT.

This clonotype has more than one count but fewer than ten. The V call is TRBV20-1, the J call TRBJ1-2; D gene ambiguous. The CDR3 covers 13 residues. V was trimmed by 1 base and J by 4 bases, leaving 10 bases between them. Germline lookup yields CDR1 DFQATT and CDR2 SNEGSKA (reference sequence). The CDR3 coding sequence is TGCAGTGCTAGAGGCGGTGTGCGCTATGGCTACACCTTC. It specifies CSARGGVRYGYTF.

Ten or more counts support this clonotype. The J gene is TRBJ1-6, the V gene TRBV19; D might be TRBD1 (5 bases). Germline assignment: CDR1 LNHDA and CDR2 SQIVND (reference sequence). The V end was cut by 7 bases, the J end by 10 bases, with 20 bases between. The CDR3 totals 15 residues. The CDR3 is CASTPEGLGASPLHF. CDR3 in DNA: TGTGCCAGTACTCCCGAGGGGCTGGGTGCCTCACCCCTCCACTTT.

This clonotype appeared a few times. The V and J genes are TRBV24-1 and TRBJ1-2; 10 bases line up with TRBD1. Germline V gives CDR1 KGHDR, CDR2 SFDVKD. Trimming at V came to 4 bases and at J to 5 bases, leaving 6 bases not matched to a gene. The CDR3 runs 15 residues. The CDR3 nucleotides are TGTGCCACCAGTGACTCGACAGGGGGCTGGTATGGCTACACCTTC. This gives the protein CATSDSTGGWYGYTF.

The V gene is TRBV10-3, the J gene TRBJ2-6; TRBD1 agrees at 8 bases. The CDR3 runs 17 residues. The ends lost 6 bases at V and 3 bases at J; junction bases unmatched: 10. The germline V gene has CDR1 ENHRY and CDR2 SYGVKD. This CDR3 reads CAIRSPTDRVGANVLTF. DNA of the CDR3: TGTGCCATCAGATCACCAACGGACAGGGTTGGGGCCAACGTCCTGACTTTC.

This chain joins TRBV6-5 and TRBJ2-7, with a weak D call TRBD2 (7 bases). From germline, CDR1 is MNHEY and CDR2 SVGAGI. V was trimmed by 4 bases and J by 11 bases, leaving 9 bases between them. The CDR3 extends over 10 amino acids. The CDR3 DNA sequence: TGTGCCAGCAGTTTAGGGGGGGAGTACTTC. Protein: CASSLGGEYF.

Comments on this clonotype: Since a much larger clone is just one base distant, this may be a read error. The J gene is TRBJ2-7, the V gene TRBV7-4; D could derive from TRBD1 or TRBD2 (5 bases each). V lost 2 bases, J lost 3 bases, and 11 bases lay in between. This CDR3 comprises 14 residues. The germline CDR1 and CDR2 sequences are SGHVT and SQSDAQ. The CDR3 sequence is CASSLRGSGYEQYF. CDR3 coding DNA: TGTGCCAGCAGCTTAAGGGGCAGCGGCTACGAGCAGTACTTC.

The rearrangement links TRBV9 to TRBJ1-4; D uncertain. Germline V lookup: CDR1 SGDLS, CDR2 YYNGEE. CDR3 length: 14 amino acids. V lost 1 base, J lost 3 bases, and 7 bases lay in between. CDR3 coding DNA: TGTGCCAGCAGCGTACACGGGTCTAATGAAAAACTGTTTTTT. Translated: CASSVHGSNEKLFF.

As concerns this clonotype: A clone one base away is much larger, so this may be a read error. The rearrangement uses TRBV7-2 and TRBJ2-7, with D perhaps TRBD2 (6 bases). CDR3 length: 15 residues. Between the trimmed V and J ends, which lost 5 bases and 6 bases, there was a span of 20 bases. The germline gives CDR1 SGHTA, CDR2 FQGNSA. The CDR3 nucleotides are TGTGCCAGCAGCGCGGCGGGGCGAATCCAGGGCGAGCAGTACTTC. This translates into CASSAAGRIQGEQYF.

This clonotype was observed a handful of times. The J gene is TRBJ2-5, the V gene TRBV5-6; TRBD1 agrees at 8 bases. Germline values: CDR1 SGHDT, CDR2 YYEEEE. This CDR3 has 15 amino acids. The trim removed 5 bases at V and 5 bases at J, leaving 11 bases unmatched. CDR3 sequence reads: CASRLAGGAFETQYF. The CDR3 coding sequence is TGTGCCAGCAGGCTGGCAGGGGGCGCGTTCGAGACCCAGTACTTC.

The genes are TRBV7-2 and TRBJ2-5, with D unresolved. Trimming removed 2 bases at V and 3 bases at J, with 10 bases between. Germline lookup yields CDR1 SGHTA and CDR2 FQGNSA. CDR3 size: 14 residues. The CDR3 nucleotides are TGTGCCAGCAGCTTATTTATAAGCGAAGAGACCCAGTACTTC. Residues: CASSLFISEETQYF.

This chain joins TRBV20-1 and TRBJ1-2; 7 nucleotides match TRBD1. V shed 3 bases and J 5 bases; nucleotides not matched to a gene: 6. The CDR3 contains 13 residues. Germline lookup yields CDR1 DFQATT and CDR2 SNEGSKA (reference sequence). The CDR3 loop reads CSARVGQPYGYTF. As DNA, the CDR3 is TGCAGTGCTAGGGTGGGACAGCCATATGGCTACACCTTC.

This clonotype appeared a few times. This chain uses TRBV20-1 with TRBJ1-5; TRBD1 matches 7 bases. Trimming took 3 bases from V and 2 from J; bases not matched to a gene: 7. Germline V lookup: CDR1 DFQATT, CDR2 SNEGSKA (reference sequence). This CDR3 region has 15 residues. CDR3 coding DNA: TGCAGTGCTAGGAGGCAGGGGGGTGGCAATCAGCCCCAGCATTTT. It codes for CSARRQGGGNQPQHF.

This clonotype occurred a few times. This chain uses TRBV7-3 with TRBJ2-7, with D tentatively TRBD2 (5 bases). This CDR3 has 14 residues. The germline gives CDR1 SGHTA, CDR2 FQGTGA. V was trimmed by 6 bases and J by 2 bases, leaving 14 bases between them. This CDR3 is CASSYGMPTYEQYF. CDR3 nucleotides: TGTGCCAGCAGTTACGGGATGCCTACCTACGAGCAGTACTTC.

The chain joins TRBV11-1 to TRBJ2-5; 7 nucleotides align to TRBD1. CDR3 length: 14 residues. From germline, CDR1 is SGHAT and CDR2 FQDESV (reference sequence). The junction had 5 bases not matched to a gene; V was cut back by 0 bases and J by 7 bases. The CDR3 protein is CASSLAGQYGTQYF. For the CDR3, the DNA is TGTGCCAGCAGCTTAGCGGGACAGTATGGGACCCAGTACTTC.

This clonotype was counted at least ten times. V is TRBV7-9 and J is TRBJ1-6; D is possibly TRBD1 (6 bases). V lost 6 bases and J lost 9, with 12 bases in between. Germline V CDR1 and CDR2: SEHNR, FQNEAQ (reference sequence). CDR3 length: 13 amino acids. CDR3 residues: CASRRDTSSPLHF. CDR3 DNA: TGTGCCAGCAGAAGGGACACCTCTTCACCCCTCCACTTT.

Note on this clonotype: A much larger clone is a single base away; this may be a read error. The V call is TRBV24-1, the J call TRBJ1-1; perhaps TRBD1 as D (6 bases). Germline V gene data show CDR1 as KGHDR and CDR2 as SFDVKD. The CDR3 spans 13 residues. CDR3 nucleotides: TGTGCCATCAGTGAAGGGACACCTTTTGGAGCTTTCTTT. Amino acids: CAISEGTPFGAFF.

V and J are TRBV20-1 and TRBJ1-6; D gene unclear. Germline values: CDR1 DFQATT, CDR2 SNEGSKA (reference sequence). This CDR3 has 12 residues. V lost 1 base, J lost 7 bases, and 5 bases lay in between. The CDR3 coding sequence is TGCAGTGCTAGAGGTCGGAATTCACCCCTCCACTTT. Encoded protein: CSARGRNSPLHF.

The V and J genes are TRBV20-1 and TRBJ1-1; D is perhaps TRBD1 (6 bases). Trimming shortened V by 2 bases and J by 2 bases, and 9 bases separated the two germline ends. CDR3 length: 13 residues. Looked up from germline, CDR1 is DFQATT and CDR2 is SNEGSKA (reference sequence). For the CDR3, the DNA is TGCAGTGCTAGACGAGGGGGTAACACTGAAGCTTTCTTT. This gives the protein CSARRGGNTEAFF.

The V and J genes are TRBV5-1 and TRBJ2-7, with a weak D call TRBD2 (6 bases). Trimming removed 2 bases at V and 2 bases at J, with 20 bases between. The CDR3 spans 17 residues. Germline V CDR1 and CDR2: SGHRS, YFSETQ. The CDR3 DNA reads TGCGCCAGCAGCTTACCCCCCTTTCGGGAGCCCGCCTACGAGCAGTACTTC. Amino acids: CASSLPPFREPAYEQYF. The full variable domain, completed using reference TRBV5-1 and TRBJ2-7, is KAGVTQTPRYLIKTRGQQVTLSCSPISGHRSVSWYQQTPGQGLQFLFEYFSETQRNKGNFPGRFSGRQFSNSRSEMNVSTLELGDSALYLCASSLPPFREPAYEQYFGPGTRLTVT.

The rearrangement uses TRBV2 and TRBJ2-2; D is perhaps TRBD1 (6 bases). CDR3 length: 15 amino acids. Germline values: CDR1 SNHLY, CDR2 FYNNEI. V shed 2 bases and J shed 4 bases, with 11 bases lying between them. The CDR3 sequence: CASSELGRGTGELFF. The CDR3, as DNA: TGTGCCAGCAGTGAACTTGGCAGGGGCACCGGGGAGCTGTTTTTT.

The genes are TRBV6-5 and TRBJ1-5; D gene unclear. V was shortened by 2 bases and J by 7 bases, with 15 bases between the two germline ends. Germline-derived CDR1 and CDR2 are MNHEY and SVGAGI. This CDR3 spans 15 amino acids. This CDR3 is CASSYREPNNQPQHF. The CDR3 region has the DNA TGTGCCAGCAGTTACAGGGAACCAAACAACCAGCCCCAGCATTTT.

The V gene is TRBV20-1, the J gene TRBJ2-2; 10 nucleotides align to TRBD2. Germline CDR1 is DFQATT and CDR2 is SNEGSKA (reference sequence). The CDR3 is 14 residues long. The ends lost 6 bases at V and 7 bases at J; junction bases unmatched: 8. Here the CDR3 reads CSADTSGTIGELFF. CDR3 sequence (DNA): TGCAGTGCCGATACTAGCGGGACGATCGGGGAGCTGTTTTTT.

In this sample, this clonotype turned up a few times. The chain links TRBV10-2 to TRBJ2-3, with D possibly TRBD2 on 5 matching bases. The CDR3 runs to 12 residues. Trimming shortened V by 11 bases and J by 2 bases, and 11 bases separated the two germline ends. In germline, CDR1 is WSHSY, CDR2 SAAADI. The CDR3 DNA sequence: TGCGCCTCCTCGGGGTCCACAGATACGCAGTATTTT. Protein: CASSGSTDTQYF.

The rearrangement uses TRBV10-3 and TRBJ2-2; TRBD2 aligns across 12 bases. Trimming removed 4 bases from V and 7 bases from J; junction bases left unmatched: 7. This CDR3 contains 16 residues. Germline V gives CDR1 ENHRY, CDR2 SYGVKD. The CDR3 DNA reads TGTGCCATCAGTGGACTAGCGGGAGAAGGTGACGGGGAGCTGTTTTTT. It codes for CAISGLAGEGDGELFF.

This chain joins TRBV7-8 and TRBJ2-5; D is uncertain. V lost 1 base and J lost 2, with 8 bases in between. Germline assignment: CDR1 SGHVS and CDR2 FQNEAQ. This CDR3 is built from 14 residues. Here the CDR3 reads CASSLVERQETQYF. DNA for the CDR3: TGTGCCAGCAGCTTAGTGGAGAGGCAAGAGACCCAGTACTTC.

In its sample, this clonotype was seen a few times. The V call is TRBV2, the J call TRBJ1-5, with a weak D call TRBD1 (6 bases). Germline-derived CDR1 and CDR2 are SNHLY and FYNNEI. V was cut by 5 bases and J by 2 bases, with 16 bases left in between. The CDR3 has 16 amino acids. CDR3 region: CASSYQGSGGNQPQHF. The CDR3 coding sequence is TGTGCCAGCAGTTATCAGGGTTCAGGGGGCAATCAGCCCCAGCATTTT.

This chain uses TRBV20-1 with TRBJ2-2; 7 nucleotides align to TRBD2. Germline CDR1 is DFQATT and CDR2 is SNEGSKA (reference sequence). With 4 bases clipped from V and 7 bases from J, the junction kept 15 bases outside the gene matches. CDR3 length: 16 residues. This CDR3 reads CSATPPGPAGNGELFF. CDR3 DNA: TGCAGTGCTACCCCACCGGGACCAGCGGGGAACGGGGAGCTGTTTTTT.

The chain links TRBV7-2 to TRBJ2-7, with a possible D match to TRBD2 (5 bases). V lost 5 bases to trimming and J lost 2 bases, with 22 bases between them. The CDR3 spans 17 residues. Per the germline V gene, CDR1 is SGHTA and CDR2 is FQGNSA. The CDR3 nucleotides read TGTGCCAGCAGCCAATCCCCGAGGGCAGGTGGTACCTACGAGCAGTACTTC. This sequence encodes CASSQSPRAGGTYEQYF.

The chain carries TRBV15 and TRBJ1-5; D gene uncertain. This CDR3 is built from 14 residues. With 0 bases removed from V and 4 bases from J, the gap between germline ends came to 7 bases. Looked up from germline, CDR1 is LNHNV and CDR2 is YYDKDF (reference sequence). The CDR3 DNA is TGTGCCACCAGCAGAGAGGGTTGGAATCAGCCCCAGCATTTT. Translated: CATSREGWNQPQHF.

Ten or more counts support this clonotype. In nucleotides, the CDR3 is TGTGCCAGCAGCCTGGGACAGCACTATGGCTACACCTTC. This sequence encodes CASSLGQHYGYTF. The chain is built from TRBV7-8 and TRBJ1-2; 7 bases align to TRBD1. Germline V gives CDR1 SGHVS, CDR2 FQNEAQ. Trimming at V came to 5 bases and at J to 3 bases, leaving 3 bases not matched to a gene. This CDR3 region has 13 residues.

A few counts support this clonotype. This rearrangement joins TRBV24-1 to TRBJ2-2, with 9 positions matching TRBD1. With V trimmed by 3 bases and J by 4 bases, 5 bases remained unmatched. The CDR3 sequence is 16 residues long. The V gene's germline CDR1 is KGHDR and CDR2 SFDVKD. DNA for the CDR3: TGTGCCACCAGTGATGAGGACAGGGGAGGCACCGGGGAGCTGTTTTTT. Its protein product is CATSDEDRGGTGELFF.